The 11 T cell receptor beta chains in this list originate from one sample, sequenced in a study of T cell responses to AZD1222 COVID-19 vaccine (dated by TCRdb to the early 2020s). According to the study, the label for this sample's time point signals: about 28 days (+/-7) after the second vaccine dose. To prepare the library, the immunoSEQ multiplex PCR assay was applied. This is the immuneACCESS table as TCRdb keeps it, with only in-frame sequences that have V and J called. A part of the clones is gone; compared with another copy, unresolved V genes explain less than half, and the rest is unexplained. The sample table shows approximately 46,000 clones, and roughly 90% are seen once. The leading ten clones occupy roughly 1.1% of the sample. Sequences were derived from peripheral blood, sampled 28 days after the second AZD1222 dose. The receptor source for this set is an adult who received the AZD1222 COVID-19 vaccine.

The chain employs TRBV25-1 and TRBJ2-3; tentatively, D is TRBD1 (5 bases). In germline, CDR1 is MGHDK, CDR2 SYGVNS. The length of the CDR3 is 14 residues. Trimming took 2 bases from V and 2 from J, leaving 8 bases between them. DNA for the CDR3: TGTGCCAGCAGTGAAAGGGGCAACACAGATACGCAGTATTTT. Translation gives CASSERGNTDTQYF.

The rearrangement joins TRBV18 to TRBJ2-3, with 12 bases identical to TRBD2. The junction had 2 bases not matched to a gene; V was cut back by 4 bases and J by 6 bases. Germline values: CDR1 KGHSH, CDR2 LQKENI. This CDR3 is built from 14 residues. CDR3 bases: TGTGCCAGCTCACTTGGGACTAGCGGGGATACGCAGTATTTT. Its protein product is CASSLGTSGDTQYF.

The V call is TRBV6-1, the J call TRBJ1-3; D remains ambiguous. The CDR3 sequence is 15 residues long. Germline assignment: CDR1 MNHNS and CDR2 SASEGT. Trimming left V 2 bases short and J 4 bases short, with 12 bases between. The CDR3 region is CASSEWPFKGNTIYF. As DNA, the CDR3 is TGTGCCAGCAGTGAATGGCCATTTAAAGGAAACACCATATATTTT.

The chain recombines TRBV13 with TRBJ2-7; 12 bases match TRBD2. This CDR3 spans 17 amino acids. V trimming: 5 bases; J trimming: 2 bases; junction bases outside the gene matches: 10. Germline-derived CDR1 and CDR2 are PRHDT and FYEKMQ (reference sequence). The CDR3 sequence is CASSGRLAGVETYEQYF. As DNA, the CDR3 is TGTGCCAGCAGCGGGCGACTAGCGGGAGTAGAGACCTACGAGCAGTACTTC.

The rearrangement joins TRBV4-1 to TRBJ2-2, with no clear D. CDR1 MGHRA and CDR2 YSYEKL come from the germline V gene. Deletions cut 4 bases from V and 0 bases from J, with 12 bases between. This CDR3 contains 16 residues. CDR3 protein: CASSLAPASNTGELFF. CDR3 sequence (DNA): TGCGCCAGCAGCCTAGCCCCGGCCTCGAACACCGGGGAGCTGTTTTTT.

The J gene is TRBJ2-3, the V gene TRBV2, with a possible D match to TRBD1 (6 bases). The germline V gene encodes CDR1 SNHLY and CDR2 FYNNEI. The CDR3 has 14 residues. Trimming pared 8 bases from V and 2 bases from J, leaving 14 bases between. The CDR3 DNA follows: TGTGCCAGCTCTTCGGGACACATCACAGATACGCAGTATTTT. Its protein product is CASSSGHITDTQYF.

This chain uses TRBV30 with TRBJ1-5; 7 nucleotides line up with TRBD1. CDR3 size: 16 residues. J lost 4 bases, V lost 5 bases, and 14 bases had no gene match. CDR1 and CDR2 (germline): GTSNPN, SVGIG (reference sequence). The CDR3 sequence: CAWGSGGTALNQPQHF. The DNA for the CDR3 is TGTGCCTGGGGATCGGGAGGGACAGCCCTAAATCAGCCCCAGCATTTT. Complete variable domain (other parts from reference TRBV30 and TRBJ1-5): SQTIHQWPATLVQPVGSPLSLECTVEGTSNPNLYWYRQAAGRGLQLLFYSVGIGQISSEVPQNLSASRPQDRQFILSSKKLLLSDSGFYLCAWGSGGTALNQPQHFGDGTRLSIL.

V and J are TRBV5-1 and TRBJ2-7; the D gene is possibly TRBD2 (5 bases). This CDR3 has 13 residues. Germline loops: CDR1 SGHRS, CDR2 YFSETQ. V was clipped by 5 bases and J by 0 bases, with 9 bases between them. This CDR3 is CASRDLSSYEQYF. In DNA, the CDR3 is TGCGCCAGCAGGGACTTAAGCTCCTACGAGCAGTACTTC.

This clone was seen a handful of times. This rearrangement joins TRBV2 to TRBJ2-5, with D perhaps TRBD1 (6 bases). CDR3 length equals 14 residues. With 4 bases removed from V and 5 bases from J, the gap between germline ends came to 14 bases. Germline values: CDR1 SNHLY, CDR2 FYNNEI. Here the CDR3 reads CASSGQGRSETQYF. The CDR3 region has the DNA TGTGCCAGCAGTGGGCAGGGGAGATCGGAGACCCAGTACTTC.

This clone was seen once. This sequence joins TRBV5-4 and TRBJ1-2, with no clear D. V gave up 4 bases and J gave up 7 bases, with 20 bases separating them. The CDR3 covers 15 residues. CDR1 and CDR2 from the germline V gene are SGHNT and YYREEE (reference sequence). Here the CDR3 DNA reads TGTGCCAGCAGCCTAGGCCACAGAGGGTCGGTTGGCTACACCTTC. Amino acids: CASSLGHRGSVGYTF.

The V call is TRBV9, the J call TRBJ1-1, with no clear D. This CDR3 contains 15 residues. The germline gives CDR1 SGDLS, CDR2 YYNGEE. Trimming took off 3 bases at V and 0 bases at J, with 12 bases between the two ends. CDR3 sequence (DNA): TGTGCCAGCAGCGCCTCAGCACTACTGAACACTGAAGCTTTCTTT. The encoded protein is CASSASALLNTEAFF. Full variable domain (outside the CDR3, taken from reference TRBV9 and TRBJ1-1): DSGVTQTPKHLITATGQRVTLRCSPRSGDLSVYWYQQSLDQGLQFLIQYYNGEERAKGNILERFSAQQFPDLHSELNLSSLELGDSALYFCASSASALLNTEAFFGQGTRLTVV.